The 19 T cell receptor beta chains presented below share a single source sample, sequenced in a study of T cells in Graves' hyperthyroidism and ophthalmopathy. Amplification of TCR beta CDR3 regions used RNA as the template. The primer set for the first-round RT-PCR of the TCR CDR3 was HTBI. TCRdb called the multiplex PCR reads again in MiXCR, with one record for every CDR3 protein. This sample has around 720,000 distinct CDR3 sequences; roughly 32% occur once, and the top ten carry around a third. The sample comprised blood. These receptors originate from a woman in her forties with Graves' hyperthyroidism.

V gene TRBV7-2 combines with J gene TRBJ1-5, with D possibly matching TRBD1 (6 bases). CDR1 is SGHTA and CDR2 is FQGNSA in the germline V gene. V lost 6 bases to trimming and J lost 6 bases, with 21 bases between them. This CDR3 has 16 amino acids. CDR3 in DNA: TGTGCCAGCAGTCCCACCCCGGGGGCGAGGGGTCAGCCCCAGCATTTT. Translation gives CASSPTPGARGQPQHF. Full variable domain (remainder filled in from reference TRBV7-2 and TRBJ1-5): GAGVSQSPSNKVTEKGKDVELRCDPISGHTALYWYRQSLGQGLEFLIYFQGNSAPDKSGLPSDRFSAERTGGSVSTLTIQRTQQEDSAVYLCASSPTPGARGQPQHFGDGTRLSIL.

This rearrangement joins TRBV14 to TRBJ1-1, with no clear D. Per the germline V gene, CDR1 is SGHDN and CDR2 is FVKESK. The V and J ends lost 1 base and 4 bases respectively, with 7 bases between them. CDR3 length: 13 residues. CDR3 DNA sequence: TGTGCCAGCAGCCAAGCCGGGCGCACTGAAGCTTTCTTT. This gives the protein CASSQAGRTEAFF.

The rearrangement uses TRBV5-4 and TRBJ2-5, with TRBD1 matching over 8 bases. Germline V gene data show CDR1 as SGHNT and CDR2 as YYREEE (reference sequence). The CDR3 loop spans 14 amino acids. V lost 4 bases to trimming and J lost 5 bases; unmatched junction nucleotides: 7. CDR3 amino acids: CASSQDRDRETQYF. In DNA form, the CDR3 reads TGTGCCAGCAGCCAGGACAGGGACCGGGAGACCCAGTACTTC.

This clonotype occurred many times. CDR3 in amino acids: CASSIGQIYGYTF. DNA of the CDR3: TGTGCCAGTAGTATCGGCCAGATCTATGGCTACACCTTC. The gene calls are TRBV19 and TRBJ1-2, with D unresolved. Trimming pared 3 bases from V and 4 bases from J, leaving 9 bases between. Germline assignment: CDR1 LNHDA and CDR2 SQIVND (reference sequence). The CDR3 spans 13 residues.

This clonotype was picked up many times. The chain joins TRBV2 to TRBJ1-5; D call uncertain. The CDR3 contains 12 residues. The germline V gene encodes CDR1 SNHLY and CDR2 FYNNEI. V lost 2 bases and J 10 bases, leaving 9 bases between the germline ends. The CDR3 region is CASSEFVPPQHF. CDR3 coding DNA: TGTGCCAGCAGTGAATTTGTTCCCCCCCAGCATTTT.

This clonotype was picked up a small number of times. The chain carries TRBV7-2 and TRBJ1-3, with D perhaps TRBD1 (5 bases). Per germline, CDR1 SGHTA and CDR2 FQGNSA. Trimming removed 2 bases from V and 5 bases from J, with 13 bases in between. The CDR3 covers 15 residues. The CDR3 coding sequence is TGTGCCAGCAGCTTACAGGGAGTCTACCGAAACACCATATATTTT. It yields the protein CASSLQGVYRNTIYF.

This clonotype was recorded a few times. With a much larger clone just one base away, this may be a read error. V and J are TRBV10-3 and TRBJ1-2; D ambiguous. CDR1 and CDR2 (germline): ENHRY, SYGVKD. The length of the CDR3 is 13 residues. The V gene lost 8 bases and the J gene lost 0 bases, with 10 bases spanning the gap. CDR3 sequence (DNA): TGTGCCATCGGTGGCGGCTCTAACTATGGCTACACCTTC. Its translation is CAIGGGSNYGYTF.

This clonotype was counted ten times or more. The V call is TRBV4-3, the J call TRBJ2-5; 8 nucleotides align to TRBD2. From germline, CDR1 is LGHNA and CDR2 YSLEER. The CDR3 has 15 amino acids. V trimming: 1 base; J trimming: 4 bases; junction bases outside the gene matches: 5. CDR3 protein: CASSQAGLAGETQYF. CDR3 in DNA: TGCGCCAGCAGCCAAGCAGGTCTAGCGGGAGAGACCCAGTACTTC.

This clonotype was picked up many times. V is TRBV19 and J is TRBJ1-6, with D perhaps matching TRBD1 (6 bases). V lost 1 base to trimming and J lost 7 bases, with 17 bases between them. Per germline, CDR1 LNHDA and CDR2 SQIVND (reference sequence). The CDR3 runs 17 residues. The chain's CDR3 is CASSIVGPQGPNSPLHF. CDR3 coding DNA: TGTGCCAGTAGTATAGTGGGGCCACAGGGACCAAATTCACCCCTCCACTTT.

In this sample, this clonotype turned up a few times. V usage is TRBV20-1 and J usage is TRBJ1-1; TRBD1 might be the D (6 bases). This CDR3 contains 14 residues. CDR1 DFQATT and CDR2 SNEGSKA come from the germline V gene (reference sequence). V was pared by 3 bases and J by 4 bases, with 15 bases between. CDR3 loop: CSASTRGAGTEAFF. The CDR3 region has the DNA TGCAGTGCTAGCACCAGGGGAGCAGGCACTGAAGCTTTCTTT.

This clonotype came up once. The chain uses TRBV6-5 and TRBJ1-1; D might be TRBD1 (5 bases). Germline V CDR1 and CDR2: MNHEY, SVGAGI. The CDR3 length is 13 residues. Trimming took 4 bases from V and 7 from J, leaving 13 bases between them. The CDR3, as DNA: TGTGCCAGCAGTTCGGGGGTCCCCCATGAAGCTTTCTTT. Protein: CASSSGVPHEAFF.

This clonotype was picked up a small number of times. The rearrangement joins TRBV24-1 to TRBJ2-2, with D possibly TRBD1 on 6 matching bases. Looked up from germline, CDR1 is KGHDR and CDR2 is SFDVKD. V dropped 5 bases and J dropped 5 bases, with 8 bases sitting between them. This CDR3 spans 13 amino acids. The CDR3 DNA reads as TGTGCCACCAGTGGGACAGCTACCGGGGAGCTGTTTTTT. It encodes CATSGTATGELFF.

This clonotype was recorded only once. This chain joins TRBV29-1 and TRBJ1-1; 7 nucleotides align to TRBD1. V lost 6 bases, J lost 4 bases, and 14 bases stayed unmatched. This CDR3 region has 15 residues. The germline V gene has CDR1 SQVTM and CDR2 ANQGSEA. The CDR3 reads CSVGRTDRVPTEAFF. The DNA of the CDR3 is TGCAGCGTAGGCCGCACAGACAGGGTACCCACTGAAGCTTTCTTT.

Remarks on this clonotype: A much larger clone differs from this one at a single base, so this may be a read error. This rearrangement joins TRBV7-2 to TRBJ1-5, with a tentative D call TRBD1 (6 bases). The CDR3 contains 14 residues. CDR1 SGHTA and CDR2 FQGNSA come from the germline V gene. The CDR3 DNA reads TGTGCCAGCGCCATTGGGACATCCAATCAGCCCCAGCGTTTT. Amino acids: CASAIGTSNQPQRF.

CDR3 coding DNA: TGTGCCAGCAGCCCCCGAAGCGCCAGCTCCTACGAGCAGTACTTC. Protein sequence: CASSPRSASSYEQYF. The chain joins TRBV9 to TRBJ2-7, with no clear D. V was pared by 4 bases and J by 0 bases, with 14 bases between. This CDR3 comprises 15 residues. From germline, CDR1 is SGDLS and CDR2 YYNGEE.

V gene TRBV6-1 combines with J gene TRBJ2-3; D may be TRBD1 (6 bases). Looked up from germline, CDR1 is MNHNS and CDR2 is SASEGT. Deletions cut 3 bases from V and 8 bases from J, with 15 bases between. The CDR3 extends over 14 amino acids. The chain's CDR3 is CASSEQTIGGTQYF. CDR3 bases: TGTGCCAGCAGTGAGCAGACCATAGGGGGTACGCAGTATTTT.

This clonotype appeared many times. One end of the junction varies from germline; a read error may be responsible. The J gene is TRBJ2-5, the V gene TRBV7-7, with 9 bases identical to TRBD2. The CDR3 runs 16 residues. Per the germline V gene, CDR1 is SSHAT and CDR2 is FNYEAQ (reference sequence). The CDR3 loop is CASSLGLAGRGETQYF. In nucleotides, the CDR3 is TGTGCTAGCAGCTTAGGTCTAGCGGGGCGGGGAGAGACCCAGTACTTC.

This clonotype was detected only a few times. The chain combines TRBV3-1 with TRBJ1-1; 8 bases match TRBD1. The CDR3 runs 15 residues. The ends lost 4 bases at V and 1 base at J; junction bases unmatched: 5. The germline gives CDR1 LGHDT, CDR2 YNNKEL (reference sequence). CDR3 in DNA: TGTGCCAGCAGCCTGAAGACAGGGGCGAACACTGAAGCTTTCTTT. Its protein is CASSLKTGANTEAFF.

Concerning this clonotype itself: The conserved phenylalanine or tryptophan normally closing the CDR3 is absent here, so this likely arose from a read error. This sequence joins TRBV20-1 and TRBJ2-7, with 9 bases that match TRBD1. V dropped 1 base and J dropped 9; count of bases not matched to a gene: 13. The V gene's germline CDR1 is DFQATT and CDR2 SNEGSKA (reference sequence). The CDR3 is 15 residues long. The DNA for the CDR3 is TGCAGTGCTAGAGGTCGGACAGGGGCGCAGGGACGGCAGTACTCC. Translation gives CSARGRTGAQGRQYS.